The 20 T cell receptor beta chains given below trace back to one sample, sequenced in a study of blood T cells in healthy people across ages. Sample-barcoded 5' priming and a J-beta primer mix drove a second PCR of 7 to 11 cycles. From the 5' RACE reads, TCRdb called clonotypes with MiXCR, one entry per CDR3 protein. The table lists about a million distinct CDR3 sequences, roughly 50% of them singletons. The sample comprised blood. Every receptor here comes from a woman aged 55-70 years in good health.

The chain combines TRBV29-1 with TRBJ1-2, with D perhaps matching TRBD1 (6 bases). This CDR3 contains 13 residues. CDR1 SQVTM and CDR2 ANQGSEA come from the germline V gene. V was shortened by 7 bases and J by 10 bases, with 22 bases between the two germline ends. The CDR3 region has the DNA TGCAGCGCGATAGCCCGTCAGGGGAATGACTACACCTTC. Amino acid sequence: CSAIARQGNDYTF.

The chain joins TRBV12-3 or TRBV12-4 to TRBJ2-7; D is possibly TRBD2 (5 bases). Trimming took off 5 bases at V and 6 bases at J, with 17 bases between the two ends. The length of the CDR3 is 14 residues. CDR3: CASSGVAEAAEQYF. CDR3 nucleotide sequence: TGTGCCAGCAGTGGGGTGGCGGAAGCGGCCGAGCAGTACTTC.

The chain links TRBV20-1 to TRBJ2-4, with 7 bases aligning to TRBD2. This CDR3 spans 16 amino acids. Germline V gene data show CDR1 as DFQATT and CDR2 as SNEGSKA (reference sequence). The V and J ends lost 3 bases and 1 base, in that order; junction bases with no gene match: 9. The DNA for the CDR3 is TGCAGTGCTAGTTCGGTCCGGGAGGAGGCCAAAAACATTCAGTACTTC. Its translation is CSASSVREEAKNIQYF.

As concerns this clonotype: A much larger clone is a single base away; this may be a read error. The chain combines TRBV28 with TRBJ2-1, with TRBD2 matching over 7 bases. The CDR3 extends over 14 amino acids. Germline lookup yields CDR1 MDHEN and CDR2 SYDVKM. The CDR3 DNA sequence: TGTGCCAGCGCTAACGGGGGGTCCTACAAGGAGCAGTTCTTC. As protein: CASANGGSYKEQFF.

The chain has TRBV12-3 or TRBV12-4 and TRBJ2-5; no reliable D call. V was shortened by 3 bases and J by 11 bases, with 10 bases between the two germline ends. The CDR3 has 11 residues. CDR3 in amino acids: CASSLGPGQYF. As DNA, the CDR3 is TGTGCCAGCAGTTTGGGCCCCGGGCAGTACTTC.

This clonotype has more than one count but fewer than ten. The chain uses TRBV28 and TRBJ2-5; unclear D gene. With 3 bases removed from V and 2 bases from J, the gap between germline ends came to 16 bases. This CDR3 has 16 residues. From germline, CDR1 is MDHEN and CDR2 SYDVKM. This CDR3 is CASSFQLISPQETQYF. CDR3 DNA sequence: TGTGCCAGCAGTTTTCAACTAATCTCACCACAAGAGACCCAGTACTTC. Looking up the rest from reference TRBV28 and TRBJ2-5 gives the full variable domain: DVKVTQSSRYLVKRTGEKVFLECVQDMDHENMFWYRQDPGLGLRLIYFSYDVKMKEKGDIPEGYSVSREKKERFSLILESASTNQTSMYLCASSFQLISPQETQYFGPGTRLLVL.

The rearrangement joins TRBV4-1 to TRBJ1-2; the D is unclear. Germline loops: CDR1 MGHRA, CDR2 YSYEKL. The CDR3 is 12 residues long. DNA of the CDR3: TGCGGAGCGCTTGACTCTAACTATGGCTACACCTTC. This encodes CGALDSNYGYTF.

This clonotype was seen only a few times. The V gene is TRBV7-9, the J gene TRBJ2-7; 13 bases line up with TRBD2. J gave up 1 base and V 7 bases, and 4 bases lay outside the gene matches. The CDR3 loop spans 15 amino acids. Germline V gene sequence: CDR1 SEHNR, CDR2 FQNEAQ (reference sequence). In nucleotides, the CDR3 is TGTGCCAGCACCCCGGGACTAGCGGGATCCTACGAGCAGTACTTC. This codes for CASTPGLAGSYEQYF.

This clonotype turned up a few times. CDR3 sequence (DNA): TGTGCCAGCAGCTTAACCCCCGGGAGGGACTACGAGCAGTACTTC. Protein sequence: CASSLTPGRDYEQYF. V is TRBV7-2 and J is TRBJ2-7; 8 nucleotides match TRBD2. V gave up 2 bases and J gave up 3 bases; unmatched junction bases: 6. The CDR3 is 15 residues long. Germline values: CDR1 SGHTA, CDR2 FQGNSA.

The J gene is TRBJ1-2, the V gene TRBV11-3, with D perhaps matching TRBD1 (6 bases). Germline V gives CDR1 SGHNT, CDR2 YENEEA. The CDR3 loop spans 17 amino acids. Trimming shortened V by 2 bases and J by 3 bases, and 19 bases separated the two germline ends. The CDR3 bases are TGTGCCAGCAGCTTAATATCCTCCCGGGGGGCCCACTATGGCTACACCTTC. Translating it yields CASSLISSRGAHYGYTF.

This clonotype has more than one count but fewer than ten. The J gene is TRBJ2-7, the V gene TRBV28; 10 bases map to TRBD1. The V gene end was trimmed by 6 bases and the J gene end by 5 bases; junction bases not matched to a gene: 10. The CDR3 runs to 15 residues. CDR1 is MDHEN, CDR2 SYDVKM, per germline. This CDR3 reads CASSRQTGGSHEQYF. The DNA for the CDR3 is TGTGCCAGCAGCCGTCAGACAGGGGGCAGCCACGAGCAGTACTTC.

The CDR3 bases are TGTGCCAGCAGCGTCCTGCAAGAGACCCAGTACTTC. It translates to CASSVLQETQYF. The gene calls are TRBV2 and TRBJ2-5; D unresolved. CDR3 size: 12 residues. From germline, CDR1 is SNHLY and CDR2 FYNNEI. Trimming cost V 6 bases and J 2 bases, with 7 bases left between them.

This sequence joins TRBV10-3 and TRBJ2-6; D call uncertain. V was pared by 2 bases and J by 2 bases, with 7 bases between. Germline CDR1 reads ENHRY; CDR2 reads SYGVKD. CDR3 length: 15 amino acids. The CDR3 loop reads CAISEGVAGANVLTF. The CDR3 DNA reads TGTGCCATCAGTGAGGGGGTTGCTGGGGCCAACGTCCTGACTTTC.

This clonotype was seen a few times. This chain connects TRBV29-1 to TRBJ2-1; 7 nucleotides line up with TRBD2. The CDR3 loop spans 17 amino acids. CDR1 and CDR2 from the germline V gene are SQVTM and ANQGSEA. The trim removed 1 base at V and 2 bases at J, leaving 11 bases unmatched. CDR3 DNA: TGCAGCGTTGAAGGGGAGTGGAGGGCGGGAGCCTACAATGAGCAGTTCTTC. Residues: CSVEGEWRAGAYNEQFF.

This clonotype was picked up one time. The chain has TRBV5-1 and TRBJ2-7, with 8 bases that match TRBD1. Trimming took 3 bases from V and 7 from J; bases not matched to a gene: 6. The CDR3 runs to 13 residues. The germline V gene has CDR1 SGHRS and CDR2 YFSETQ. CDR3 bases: TGCGCCAGCAGCTCACTGACAGGGGAAGAGCAGTACTTC. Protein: CASSSLTGEEQYF.

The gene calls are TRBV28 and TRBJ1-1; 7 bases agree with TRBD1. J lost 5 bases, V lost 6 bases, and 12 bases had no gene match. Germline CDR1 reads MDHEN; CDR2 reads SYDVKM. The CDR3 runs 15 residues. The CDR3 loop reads CASSRRQGRETEAFF. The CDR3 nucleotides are TGTGCCAGCAGCCGGAGACAGGGACGAGAGACTGAAGCTTTCTTT.

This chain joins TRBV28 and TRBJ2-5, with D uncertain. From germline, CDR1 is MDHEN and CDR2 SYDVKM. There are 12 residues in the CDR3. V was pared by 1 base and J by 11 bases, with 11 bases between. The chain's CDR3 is CASSLYTREQYF. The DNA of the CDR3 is TGTGCCAGCAGTTTATACACCCGAGAGCAGTACTTC.

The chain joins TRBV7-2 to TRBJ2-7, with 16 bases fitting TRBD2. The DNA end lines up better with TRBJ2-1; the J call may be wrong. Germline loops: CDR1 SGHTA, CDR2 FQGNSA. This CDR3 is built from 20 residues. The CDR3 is CASSARGTSGRAIAYNEQFF. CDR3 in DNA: TGTGCCAGCAGCGCTCGTGGGACTAGCGGGAGGGCCATAGCCTACAATGAGCAGTTCTTC.

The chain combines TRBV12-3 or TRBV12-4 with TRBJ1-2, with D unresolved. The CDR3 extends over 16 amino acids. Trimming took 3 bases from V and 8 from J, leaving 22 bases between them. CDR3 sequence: CASSFNTVEESRGYTF. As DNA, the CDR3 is TGTGCCAGCAGTTTCAACACCGTTGAGGAATCACGAGGCTACACCTTC.

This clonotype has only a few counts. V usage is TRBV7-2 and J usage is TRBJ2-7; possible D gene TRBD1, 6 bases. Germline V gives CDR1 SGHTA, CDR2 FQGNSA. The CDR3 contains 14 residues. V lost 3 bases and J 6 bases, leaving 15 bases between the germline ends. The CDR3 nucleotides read TGTGCCAGCAGCTTCACATATACAGGGATCGAGCAGTACTTC. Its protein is CASSFTYTGIEQYF.